This is a list of T cell receptor beta chains from one sample in a study of CD8+ T cells in alopecia areata. Libraries were prepared by immunoSEQ multiplex PCR; TCRdb keeps only in-frame clonotypes and omits some of them. The sample includes 170,000 or so clones, around 60% of them seen just once. The sequenced sample was CD4+ T cells sorted from blood, obtained at week 0. These receptors originate from a human donor with alopecia areata. Both conserved end residues are part of each CDR3. The D gene is left open where the match is weak. Not all rows give a size; the values are once, few, many and, for expanded clones, a class.

clone_size: .
v_call: TRBV5-1
d_call: .
j_call: TRBJ2-5
cdr3_nt: TGCGCCAGCAGCGCGGAAGAGACCCAGTACTTC
cdr3_aa: CASSAEETQYF

clone_size: .
v_call: TRBV2
d_call: .
j_call: TRBJ2-6
cdr3_nt: TGTGCCAGCGGAGACAGAGCCTCTGGGGCCAACGTCCTGACTTTC
cdr3_aa: CASGDRASGANVLTF

clone_size: .
v_call: TRBV5-6
d_call: .
j_call: TRBJ2-5
cdr3_nt: TGTGCCAGCAGCTTGGTGGACGGTCCCATGGGGACCCAGTACTTC
cdr3_aa: CASSLVDGPMGTQYF

clone_size: .
v_call: TRBV29-1
d_call: .
j_call: TRBJ2-3
cdr3_nt: TGCAGCATCAAACAGGGTTCAGATACGCAGTATTTT
cdr3_aa: CSIKQGSDTQYF

clone_size: .
v_call: TRBV29-1
d_call: .
j_call: TRBJ2-7
cdr3_nt: TGCAGCGTTGAAGCTTTGGCGAACGAGCAGTACTTC
cdr3_aa: CSVEALANEQYF

clone_size: .
v_call: TRBV29-1
d_call: .
j_call: TRBJ2-1
cdr3_nt: TGCAGCGTTGATCGTTTAGGTCTGGGCAATGAGCAGTTCTTC
cdr3_aa: CSVDRLGLGNEQFF

clone_size: .
v_call: TRBV11-2
d_call: TRBD2
j_call: TRBJ2-3
cdr3_nt: TGTGCCAGCAGCACCAGCCGACGACTAGCGGGGACAGATACGCAGTATTTT
cdr3_aa: CASSTSRRLAGTDTQYF

clone_size: .
v_call: TRBV4-2
d_call: .
j_call: TRBJ1-1
cdr3_nt: TGTGCCAGCAGCCAAGAGTTGGCTAACACTGAAGCTTTCTTT
cdr3_aa: CASSQELANTEAFF

clone_size: .
v_call: TRBV5-1
d_call: .
j_call: TRBJ2-7
cdr3_nt: TGCGCCAGCAGCTTGTCGGGGCGACAGAACTACGAGCAGTACTTC
cdr3_aa: CASSLSGRQNYEQYF

clone_size: .
v_call: TRBV5-1
d_call: TRBD1
j_call: TRBJ2-3
cdr3_nt: TGCGCCAGCAGCCCCCCCGCGACAGGGGGCTCAGATACGCAGTATTTT
cdr3_aa: CASSPPATGGSDTQYF

clone_size: .
v_call: TRBV30
d_call: .
j_call: TRBJ1-5
cdr3_nt: TGTGCCTGGAGTTCCCGGGGAATGGGCAATCAGCCCCAGCATTTT
cdr3_aa: CAWSSRGMGNQPQHF

clone_size: .
v_call: TRBV7-9
d_call: TRBD1
j_call: TRBJ2-5
cdr3_nt: TGTGCCAGCAGCTCAGGACAGGGGTCGGCAGAGACCCAGTACTTC
cdr3_aa: CASSSGQGSAETQYF

clone_size: .
v_call: TRBV7-2
d_call: .
j_call: TRBJ1-1
cdr3_nt: TGTGCCAGCAGCTTAGGAGGTTTGGGGACTGAAGCTTTCTTT
cdr3_aa: CASSLGGLGTEAFF

clone_size: .
v_call: TRBV9
d_call: .
j_call: TRBJ2-1
cdr3_nt: TGTGCCAGCACCCGAGGGTCAGCAAATGAGCAGTTCTTC
cdr3_aa: CASTRGSANEQFF

clone_size: once
v_call: TRBV10-3
d_call: .
j_call: TRBJ2-6
cdr3_nt: TGTGCCATCGACTCCGGGGCCGGGGCCAACGTCCTGACTTTC
cdr3_aa: CAIDSGAGANVLTF

clone_size: many
v_call: TRBV5-1
d_call: .
j_call: TRBJ1-1
cdr3_nt: TGCGCCAGCAGCTTGCAGCCGGGCCGGGAAACTGAAGCTTTCTTT
cdr3_aa: CASSLQPGRETEAFF

clone_size: few
v_call: TRBV7-2
d_call: .
j_call: TRBJ2-3
cdr3_nt: TGTGCCAGCAGCTTAGCCCAACCTTACACAGATACGCAGTATTTT
cdr3_aa: CASSLAQPYTDTQYF

clone_size: .
v_call: TRBV9
d_call: .
j_call: TRBJ2-1
cdr3_nt: TGTGCCAGCAGCTCGACCCCCGGGACGTTCGATGAGCAGTTCTTC
cdr3_aa: CASSSTPGTFDEQFF

clone_size: once
v_call: TRBV6-5
d_call: .
j_call: TRBJ2-3
cdr3_nt: TGTGCCAGCAGGTTTGCGGGGAATGATACGCAGTATTTT
cdr3_aa: CASRFAGNDTQYF

clone_size: .
v_call: TRBV9
d_call: .
j_call: TRBJ1-1
cdr3_nt: TGTGCCAGCAGCGTAGGTTCGGGGAACACTGAAGCTTTCTTT
cdr3_aa: CASSVGSGNTEAFF

clone_size: .
v_call: TRBV9
d_call: .
j_call: TRBJ2-5
cdr3_nt: TGTGCCAGCAGCACGGGATTGGGGACGCAAGAGACCCAGTACTTC
cdr3_aa: CASSTGLGTQETQYF

clone_size: .
v_call: TRBV11-2
d_call: .
j_call: TRBJ1-2
cdr3_nt: TGTGCCAGCAGCTTAGATACGGCCCTGGGCTACACCTTC
cdr3_aa: CASSLDTALGYTF

clone_size: .
v_call: TRBV5-1
d_call: .
j_call: TRBJ2-3
cdr3_nt: TGCGCCAGCGGACGGCAATTGAGCACAGATACGCAGTATTTT
cdr3_aa: CASGRQLSTDTQYF

clone_size: few
v_call: TRBV9
d_call: .
j_call: TRBJ1-2
cdr3_nt: TGTGCCAGCAGCGCCCAAGGGGGGCAATTGAACTATGGCTACACCTTC
cdr3_aa: CASSAQGGQLNYGYTF

clone_size: .
v_call: TRBV25-1
d_call: .
j_call: TRBJ2-7
cdr3_nt: TGTGCCAGCAGTGAAGGCGCGATCTCCTACGAGCAGTACTTC
cdr3_aa: CASSEGAISYEQYF

clone_size: .
v_call: TRBV5-1
d_call: .
j_call: TRBJ2-7
cdr3_nt: TGCGCCAGCAGCTTGCTGACAGGCTACGAGCAGTACTTC
cdr3_aa: CASSLLTGYEQYF

clone_size: .
v_call: TRBV30
d_call: .
j_call: TRBJ1-1
cdr3_nt: TGTGCCTGGAGTGTACTCGGTGGGGTCACTGAAGCTTTCTTT
cdr3_aa: CAWSVLGGVTEAFF

clone_size: .
v_call: TRBV29-1
d_call: TRBD1
j_call: TRBJ1-2
cdr3_nt: TGCAGCGGAGACAGGGGGAACTATGGCTACACCTTC
cdr3_aa: CSGDRGNYGYTF